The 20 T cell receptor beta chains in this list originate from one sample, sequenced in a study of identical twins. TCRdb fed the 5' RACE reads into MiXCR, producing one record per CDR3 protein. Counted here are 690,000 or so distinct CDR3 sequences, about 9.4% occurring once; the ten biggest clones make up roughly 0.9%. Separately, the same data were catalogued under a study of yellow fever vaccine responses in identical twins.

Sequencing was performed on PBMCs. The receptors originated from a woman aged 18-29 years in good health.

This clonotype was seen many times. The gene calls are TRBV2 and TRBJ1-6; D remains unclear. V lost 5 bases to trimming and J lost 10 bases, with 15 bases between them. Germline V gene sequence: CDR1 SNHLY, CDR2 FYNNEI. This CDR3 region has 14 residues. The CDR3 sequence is CASSNQPRPSPLHF. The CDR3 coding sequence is TGTGCCAGCAGTAATCAACCACGCCCCTCACCCCTCCACTTT.

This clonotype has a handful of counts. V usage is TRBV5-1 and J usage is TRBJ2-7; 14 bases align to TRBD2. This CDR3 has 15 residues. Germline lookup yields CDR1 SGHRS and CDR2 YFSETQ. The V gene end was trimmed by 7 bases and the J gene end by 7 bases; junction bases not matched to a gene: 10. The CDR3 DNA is TGCGCCAGCGCCTCAGGGGGACTAGCGGGAGCGGAGCAGTACTTC. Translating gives CASASGGLAGAEQYF.

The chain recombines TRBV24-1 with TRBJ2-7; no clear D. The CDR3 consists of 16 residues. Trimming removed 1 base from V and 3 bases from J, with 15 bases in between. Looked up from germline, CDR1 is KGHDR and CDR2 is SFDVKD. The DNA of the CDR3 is TGTGCCACCAGTGATTTCGGCGCAGCAAATGTCTACGAGCAGTACTTC. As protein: CATSDFGAANVYEQYF.

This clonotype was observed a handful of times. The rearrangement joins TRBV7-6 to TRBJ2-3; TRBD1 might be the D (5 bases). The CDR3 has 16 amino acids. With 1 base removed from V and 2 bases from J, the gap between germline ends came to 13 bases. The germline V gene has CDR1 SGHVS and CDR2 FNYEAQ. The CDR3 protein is CASSLGRRRDTDTQYF. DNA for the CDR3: TGTGCCAGCAGCTTAGGCAGGCGCAGGGACACAGATACGCAGTATTTT.

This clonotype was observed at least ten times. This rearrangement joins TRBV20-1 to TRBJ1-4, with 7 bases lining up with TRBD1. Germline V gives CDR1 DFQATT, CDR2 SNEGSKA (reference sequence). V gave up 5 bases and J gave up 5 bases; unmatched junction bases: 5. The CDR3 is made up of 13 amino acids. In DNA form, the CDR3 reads TGCAGTGCTCCCGGGACAGTAAATGAAAAACTGTTTTTT. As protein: CSAPGTVNEKLFF.

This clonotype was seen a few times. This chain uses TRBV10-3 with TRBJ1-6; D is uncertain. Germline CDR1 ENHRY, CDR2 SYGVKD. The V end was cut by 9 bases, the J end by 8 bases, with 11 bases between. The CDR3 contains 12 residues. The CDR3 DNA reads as TGTGCCATTCGCCAGACCGATTCACCCCTCCACTTT. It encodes CAIRQTDSPLHF.

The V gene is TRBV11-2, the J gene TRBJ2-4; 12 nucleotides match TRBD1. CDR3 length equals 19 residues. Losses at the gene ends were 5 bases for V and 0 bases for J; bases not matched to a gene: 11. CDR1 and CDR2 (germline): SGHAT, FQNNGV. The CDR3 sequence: CASSAAGTGGPLAKNIQYF. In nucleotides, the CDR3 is TGTGCCAGCAGCGCCGCCGGGACAGGGGGCCCTCTAGCCAAAAACATTCAGTACTTC.

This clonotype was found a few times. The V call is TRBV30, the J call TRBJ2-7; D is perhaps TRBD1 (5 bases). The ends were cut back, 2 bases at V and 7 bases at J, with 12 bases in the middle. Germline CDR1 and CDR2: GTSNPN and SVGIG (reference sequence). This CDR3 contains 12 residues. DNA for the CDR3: TGTGCCTGGAGTAAGGGGATGGGTGAGCAGTACTTC. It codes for CAWSKGMGEQYF.

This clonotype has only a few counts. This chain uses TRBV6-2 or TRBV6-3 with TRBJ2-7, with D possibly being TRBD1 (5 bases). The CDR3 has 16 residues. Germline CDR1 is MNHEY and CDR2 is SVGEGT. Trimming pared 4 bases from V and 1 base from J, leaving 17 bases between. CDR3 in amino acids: CASSFPLRQPSYEQYF. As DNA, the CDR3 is TGTGCCAGCAGTTTCCCCCTCCGACAGCCTTCCTACGAGCAGTACTTC.

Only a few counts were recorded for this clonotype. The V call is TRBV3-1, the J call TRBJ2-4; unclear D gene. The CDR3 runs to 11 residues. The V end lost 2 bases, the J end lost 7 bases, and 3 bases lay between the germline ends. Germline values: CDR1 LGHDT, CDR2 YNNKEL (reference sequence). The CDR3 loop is CASSQRNIQYF. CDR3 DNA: TGTGCCAGCAGCCAAAGGAACATTCAGTACTTC.

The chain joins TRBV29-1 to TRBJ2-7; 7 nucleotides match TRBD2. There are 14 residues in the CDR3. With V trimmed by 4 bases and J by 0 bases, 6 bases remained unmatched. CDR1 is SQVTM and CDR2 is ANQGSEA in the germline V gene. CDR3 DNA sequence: TGCAGCGTTGTAAGGCCTAGCGGCTCCTACGAGCAGTACTTC. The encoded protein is CSVVRPSGSYEQYF.

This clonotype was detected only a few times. Here the CDR3 DNA reads TGTGCCAGCAGAATCACGGCGTACCAAGAGACCCAGTACTTC. Its protein product is CASRITAYQETQYF. The gene calls are TRBV6-1 and TRBJ2-5; D remains ambiguous. The CDR3 contains 14 residues. V lost 6 bases and J lost 0, with 11 bases in between. Germline loops: CDR1 MNHNS, CDR2 SASEGT.

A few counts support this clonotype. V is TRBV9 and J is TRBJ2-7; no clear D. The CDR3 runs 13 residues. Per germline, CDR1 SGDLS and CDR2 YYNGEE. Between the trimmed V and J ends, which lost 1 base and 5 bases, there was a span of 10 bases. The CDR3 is CASSVFGEDEQYF. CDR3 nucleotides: TGTGCCAGCAGCGTATTTGGGGAAGACGAGCAGTACTTC.

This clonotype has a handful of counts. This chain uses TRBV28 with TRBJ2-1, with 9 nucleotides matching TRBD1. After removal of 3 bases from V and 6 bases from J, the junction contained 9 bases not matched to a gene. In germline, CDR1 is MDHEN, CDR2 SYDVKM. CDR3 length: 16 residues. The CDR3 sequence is CASSFYGTGSSNEQFF. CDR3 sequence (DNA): TGTGCCAGCAGTTTTTATGGGACAGGGTCCAGCAATGAGCAGTTCTTC.

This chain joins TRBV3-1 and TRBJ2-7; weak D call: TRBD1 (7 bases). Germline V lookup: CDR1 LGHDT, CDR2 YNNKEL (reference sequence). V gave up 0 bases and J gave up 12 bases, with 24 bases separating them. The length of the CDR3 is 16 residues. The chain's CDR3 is CASSQERGTQGGWLYF. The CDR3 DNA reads TGTGCCAGCAGCCAAGAAAGAGGGACTCAGGGGGGCTGGCTGTACTTC.

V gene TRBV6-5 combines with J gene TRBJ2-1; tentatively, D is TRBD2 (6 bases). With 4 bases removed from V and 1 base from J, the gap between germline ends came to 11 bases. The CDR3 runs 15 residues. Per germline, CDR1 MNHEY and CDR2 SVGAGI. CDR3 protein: CASSSPGRSYNEQFF. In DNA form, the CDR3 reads TGTGCCAGCAGTTCTCCCGGGAGATCCTACAATGAGCAGTTCTTC.

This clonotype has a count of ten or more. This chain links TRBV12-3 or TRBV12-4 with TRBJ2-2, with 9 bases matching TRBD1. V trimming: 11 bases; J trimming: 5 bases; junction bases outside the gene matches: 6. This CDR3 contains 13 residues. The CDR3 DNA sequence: TGTGCCCTCGGGACAGGGCCTACCGGGGAGCTGTTTTTT. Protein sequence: CALGTGPTGELFF.

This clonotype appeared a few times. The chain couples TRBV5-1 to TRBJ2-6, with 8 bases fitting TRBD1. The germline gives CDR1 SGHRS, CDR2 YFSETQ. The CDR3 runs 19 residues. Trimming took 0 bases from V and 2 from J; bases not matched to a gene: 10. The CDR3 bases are TGCGCCAGCAGCTTGGAGGAAACGACAGGGGTCCCTGGGGCCAACGTCCTGACTTTC. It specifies CASSLEETTGVPGANVLTF.

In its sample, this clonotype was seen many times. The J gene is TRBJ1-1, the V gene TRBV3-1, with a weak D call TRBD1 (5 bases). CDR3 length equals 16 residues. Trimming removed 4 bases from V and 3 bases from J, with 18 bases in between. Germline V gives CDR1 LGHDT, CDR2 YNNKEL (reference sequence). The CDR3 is CASSPWQGNGDTEAFF. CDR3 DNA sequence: TGTGCCAGCAGCCCGTGGCAGGGCAATGGGGACACTGAAGCTTTCTTT.

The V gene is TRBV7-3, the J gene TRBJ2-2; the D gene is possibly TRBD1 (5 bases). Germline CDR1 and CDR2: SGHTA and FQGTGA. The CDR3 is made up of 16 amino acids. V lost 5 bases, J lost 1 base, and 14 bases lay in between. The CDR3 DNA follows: TGTGCCAGCAGCCCCCTCCAGGGTGTGAACACCGGGGAGCTGTTTTTT. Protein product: CASSPLQGVNTGELFF.